This T cell receptor beta chain appears in the sequencing data of a study of T cells in Graves' hyperthyroidism and ophthalmopathy. Amplification of TCR beta CDR3 regions used RNA as the template. First-round RT-PCR targeting the TCR CDR3 was performed with the HTBI primer set. MiXCR, applied by TCRdb to the multiplex PCR reads, yields one record per CDR3 protein. The data contain some 490,000 distinct CDR3 sequences, roughly 23% of them singletons. Source material: blood. The clonotype originates from an older woman with Graves' ophthalmopathy.

The DNA for the CDR3 is TGTGCCAGGCCGGGACATCCGAATTCGGCTTTCTTT. This translates into CARPGHPNSAFF. This chain uses TRBV27 with TRBJ1-1; maybe TRBD1 (6 bases). This CDR3 comprises 12 residues. The germline CDR1 and CDR2 sequences are MNHEY and SMNVEV (reference sequence). V lost 9 bases and J lost 11, with 19 bases in between.